This entry lists 29 T cell receptor beta chains sequenced from one sample in a study of beta chain features in type 1 diabetes. Investigators reverse transcribed all isolated RNA, so they sequenced expressed TCRB transcripts. Some clones are missing from TCRdb's copy, which holds only in-frame ones; the method was immunoSEQ multiplex PCR. The data hold 110,000 to 150,000 clones, with roughly 10% observed a single time. Sequencing was performed on central memory CD4+ T cells from blood. These receptors all come from a woman between 35 and 50 years old in good health.

The chain links TRBV5-1 to TRBJ2-7; TRBD1 matches 8 bases. The CDR3 contains 16 residues. With 7 bases clipped from V and 0 bases from J, the junction kept 12 bases outside the gene matches. Looked up from germline, CDR1 is SGHRS and CDR2 is YFSETQ. Written as DNA, the CDR3 is TGCGCCAGCTCAAGAACGACAGGGGCCTACTCCTACGAGCAGTACTTC. This sequence encodes CASSRTTGAYSYEQYF. Full variable domain (remainder filled in from reference TRBV5-1 and TRBJ2-7): KAGVTQTPRYLIKTRGQQVTLSCSPISGHRSVSWYQQTPGQGLQFLFEYFSETQRNKGNFPGRFSGRQFSNSRSEMNVSTLELGDSALYLCASSRTTGAYSYEQYFGPGTRLTVT.

This chain uses TRBV7-8 with TRBJ1-1, with D possibly being TRBD1 (5 bases). CDR3 length: 13 amino acids. Trimming pared 5 bases from V and 7 bases from J, leaving 14 bases between. Germline V gene data show CDR1 as SGHVS and CDR2 as FQNEAQ. The CDR3 bases are TGTGCCAGCAGCACATCCAACAGGAATGAAGCTTTCTTT. Its translation: CASSTSNRNEAFF.

This clone has only a few counts. The chain links TRBV5-1 to TRBJ2-1; D is perhaps TRBD2 (5 bases). With 0 bases removed from V and 7 bases from J, the gap between germline ends came to 17 bases. The CDR3 length is 16 residues. Germline CDR1 is SGHRS and CDR2 is YFSETQ. This chain's CDR3 is CASSLGGNVGSNEQFF. The CDR3 nucleotides read TGCGCCAGCAGCTTGGGAGGGAATGTCGGGTCGAATGAGCAGTTCTTC.

There are a few counts of this clone. This sequence joins TRBV9 and TRBJ1-1; 7 nucleotides agree with TRBD1. Germline V lookup: CDR1 SGDLS, CDR2 YYNGEE. The CDR3 totals 17 residues. The V segment lost 0 bases and the J segment 0 bases; nucleotides outside the gene matches: 8. The CDR3 sequence is CASSVDGPGGMNTEAFF. CDR3 sequence (DNA): TGTGCCAGCAGCGTAGACGGGCCAGGGGGAATGAACACTGAAGCTTTCTTT.

This clone was seen a handful of times. The chain combines TRBV27 with TRBJ2-4; weak D call: TRBD1 (6 bases). Germline V gene sequence: CDR1 MNHEY, CDR2 SMNVEV (reference sequence). Trimming removed 4 bases at V and 3 bases at J, with 16 bases between. CDR3 length: 16 residues. CDR3 in amino acids: CASSSVKAGDKNIQYF. In nucleotides, the CDR3 is TGTGCCAGCAGTTCGGTAAAGGCAGGGGACAAAAACATTCAGTACTTC.

This rearrangement joins TRBV7-9 to TRBJ1-2; tentative D call: TRBD1 (5 bases). The V gene's germline CDR1 is SEHNR and CDR2 FQNEAQ (reference sequence). This CDR3 is 13 amino acids long. Trimming left V 5 bases short and J 3 bases short, with 10 bases between. The CDR3 DNA is TGTGCCAGCAGCCCAGCCAGGGACTATGGCTACACCTTC. This encodes CASSPARDYGYTF.

In its sample, this clone was seen a few times. The J gene is TRBJ2-7, the V gene TRBV14; maybe TRBD1 (6 bases). The CDR3 has 13 amino acids. V gave up 10 bases and J gave up 0 bases, with 13 bases separating them. CDR1 is SGHDN, CDR2 FVKESK, per germline. This CDR3 is CATVGTNSYEQYF. The CDR3 DNA follows: TGTGCCACCGTTGGGACAAACTCCTACGAGCAGTACTTC.

This clone appeared a few times. J is TRBJ2-3 and V is TRBV5-4; tentative D call: TRBD1 (6 bases). This CDR3 comprises 15 residues. Germline V gene sequence: CDR1 SGHNT, CDR2 YYREEE (reference sequence). Trimming cost V 0 bases and J 5 bases, with 13 bases left between them. CDR3 nucleotides: TGTGCCAGCAGCTTGGAGTCTTGGGGGCGAGATACGCAGTATTTT. Translated: CASSLESWGRDTQYF.

V gene TRBV2 combines with J gene TRBJ2-7, with a possible D match to TRBD2 (6 bases). The length of the CDR3 is 13 residues. The germline CDR1 and CDR2 sequences are SNHLY and FYNNEI. Trimming removed 3 bases from V and 0 bases from J, with 6 bases in between. For the CDR3, the DNA is TGTGCCAGCAGTGACGGGAGCTCCTACGAGCAGTACTTC. Protein: CASSDGSSYEQYF.

CDR3 protein: CASSIGGQGLNQPQHF. CDR3 bases: TGTGCCAGTAGTATAGGCGGACAGGGCCTCAATCAGCCCCAGCATTTT. The genes are TRBV19 and TRBJ1-5; 8 bases map to TRBD1. Unmatched junction bases numbered 5, after V lost 1 base and J lost 3 bases. Per the germline V gene, CDR1 is LNHDA and CDR2 is SQIVND (reference sequence). The CDR3 spans 16 residues.

The chain recombines TRBV19 with TRBJ2-7; TRBD2 matches at 10 bases. Germline assignment: CDR1 LNHDA and CDR2 SQIVND (reference sequence). This CDR3 has 14 amino acids. After removal of 8 bases from V and 2 bases from J, the junction contained 6 bases not matched to a gene. The CDR3 spells CASSRLAGAYEQYF. In DNA form, the CDR3 reads TGTGCCAGTTCCCGACTAGCGGGCGCCTACGAGCAGTACTTC. The full variable domain, completed using reference TRBV19 and TRBJ2-7, is DGGITQSPKYLFRKEGQNVTLSCEQNLNHDAMYWYRQDPGQGLRLIYYSQIVNDFQKGDIAEGYSVSREKKESFPLTVTSAQKNPTAFYLCASSRLAGAYEQYFGPGTRLTVT.

The chain combines TRBV5-1 with TRBJ2-1; a weak D match, TRBD2 (6 bases). Germline V lookup: CDR1 SGHRS, CDR2 YFSETQ. The CDR3 is 14 residues long. The ends were cut back, 4 bases at V and 9 bases at J, with 17 bases in the middle. CDR3 sequence reads: CASSQSGLGGEQFF. The CDR3 region has the DNA TGCGCCAGCAGCCAGTCAGGGTTGGGGGGTGAGCAGTTCTTC.

V and J are TRBV18 and TRBJ1-2; weak D call: TRBD1 (5 bases). Trimming removed 5 bases at V and 6 bases at J, with 10 bases between. CDR3 length equals 12 residues. Germline V gene lookup returns CDR1 KGHSH and CDR2 LQKENI. This CDR3 reads CASSVREDGYTF. CDR3 in DNA: TGTGCCAGCTCAGTCAGGGAAGATGGCTACACCTTC.

This clone occurred a few times. The chain uses TRBV19 and TRBJ1-1; D remains ambiguous. The CDR3 consists of 16 residues. V was pared by 0 bases and J by 1 base, with 12 bases between. Germline values: CDR1 LNHDA, CDR2 SQIVND (reference sequence). CDR3 nucleotides: TGTGCCAGTAGTATAGATCTTCTCTCGAGGAACACTGAAGCTTTCTTT. Protein sequence: CASSIDLLSRNTEAFF. The variable domain in full, with the rest retrieved from reference TRBV19 and TRBJ1-1, is DGGITQSPKYLFRKEGQNVTLSCEQNLNHDAMYWYRQDPGQGLRLIYYSQIVNDFQKGDIAEGYSVSREKKESFPLTVTSAQKNPTAFYLCASSIDLLSRNTEAFFGQGTRLTVV.

The gene calls are TRBV10-3 and TRBJ2-3, with D possibly matching TRBD2 (6 bases). There are 15 residues in the CDR3. Per the germline V gene, CDR1 is ENHRY and CDR2 is SYGVKD. Trimming took off 4 bases at V and 1 base at J, with 12 bases between the two ends. In DNA form, the CDR3 reads TGTGCCATCAGTGCCACGGGGGTCGGCACAGATACGCAGTATTTT. It encodes CAISATGVGTDTQYF.

A remark on this clone: The missing conserved phenylalanine or tryptophan at the end of this CDR3 makes a read error likely. The DNA is left out, because the CDR3 cannot be placed on it with certainty; the CDR3 is given as TCRdb lists it. The chain has TRBV2 and TRBJ2-7; no DNA check was done on the table's D call, TRBD1. CDR1 SNHLY and CDR2 FYNNEI come from the germline V gene. The CDR3 adds up to 8 amino acids, both ends counted. The CDR3 loop reads CASRDSLP.

This clone was seen at least ten times. The CDR3 bases are TGTGCCAGCAGCTTGGACAGGGTAAACTATGGCTACACCTTC. This codes for CASSLDRVNYGYTF. The chain uses TRBV7-9 and TRBJ1-2; TRBD1 agrees at 8 bases. V shed 3 bases, J shed 2 bases, and the junction held 2 bases outside the gene matches. The CDR3 runs 14 residues. Germline-derived CDR1 and CDR2 are SEHNR and FQNEAQ (reference sequence).

This clone was detected only a few times. V is TRBV21-1 and J is TRBJ1-1; the table's D call, TRBD1, has no DNA check behind it. TRBV21-1 is a known pseudogene. This CDR3 has 16 amino acids. CDR3 in DNA: TGTGCCAGCAGCCCACCTGGGGGCCAAGGGAACACTGAAGCTTTCTTT. Translating it yields CASSPPGGQGNTEAFF.

This clone was detected only a few times. The chain joins TRBV4-1 to TRBJ1-4; a possible D gene is TRBD1 (5 bases). The CDR3 has 17 residues. Trimming removed 4 bases from V and 0 bases from J, with 15 bases in between. CDR1 MGHRA and CDR2 YSYEKL come from the germline V gene. The CDR3 here is CASSPGQGSATNEKLFF. The DNA of the CDR3 is TGCGCCAGCAGCCCAGGGCAGGGCTCTGCAACTAATGAAAAACTGTTTTTT.

The rearrangement links TRBV4-1 to TRBJ2-7, with a weak D call TRBD2 (7 bases). V was clipped by 2 bases and J by 3 bases, with 20 bases between them. The CDR3 is 17 amino acids. Germline CDR1 is MGHRA and CDR2 is YSYEKL. CDR3 nucleotide sequence: TGCGCCAGCAGCCAACCCCAGGGGAGGGGAAATTTCTACGAGCAGTACTTC. This sequence encodes CASSQPQGRGNFYEQYF.

The table lists this clone with a few counts. V is TRBV7-9 and J is TRBJ2-3; tentatively, D is TRBD1 (6 bases). V was shortened by 5 bases and J by 1 base, with 16 bases between the two germline ends. The germline V gene encodes CDR1 SEHNR and CDR2 FQNEAQ (reference sequence). This CDR3 has 16 residues. The CDR3 nucleotides read TGTGCCAGCAGCCCGGTTAAGGCAGGGGGCACAGATACGCAGTATTTT. The encoded protein is CASSPVKAGGTDTQYF.

This chain links TRBV9 with TRBJ2-2, with 10 bases aligning to TRBD2. V was clipped by 0 bases and J by 4 bases; unmatched bases: 3. The CDR3 runs to 16 residues. Germline V gives CDR1 SGDLS, CDR2 YYNGEE. The CDR3 reads CASSVELAGVTGELFF. The DNA of the CDR3 is TGTGCCAGCAGCGTAGAGCTAGCGGGGGTCACCGGGGAGCTGTTTTTT.

This clone was picked up a small number of times. The chain combines TRBV7-2 with TRBJ2-2; 8 positions agree with TRBD1. The CDR3 is 15 amino acids. With 2 bases clipped from V and 3 bases from J, the junction kept 2 bases outside the gene matches. The V gene's germline CDR1 is SGHTA and CDR2 FQGNSA. This chain's CDR3 is CASSLRGQDTGELFF. CDR3 coding DNA: TGTGCCAGCAGCTTACGGGGACAGGACACCGGGGAGCTGTTTTTT.

DNA for the CDR3: TGTGCCAGCAGCTTGTCCGGGACAGGCTCCTACGAGCAGTACTTC. Translated: CASSLSGTGSYEQYF. The chain is built from TRBV5-6 and TRBJ2-7; 8 bases are a match to TRBD1. V was clipped by 1 base and J by 0 bases; unmatched bases: 3. Germline CDR1 SGHDT, CDR2 YYEEEE. The length of the CDR3 is 15 residues.

The chain links TRBV7-9 to TRBJ2-5, with TRBD1 matching over 7 bases. The J call may be wrong; the DNA end is better matched by TRBJ2-7. Germline V gene lookup returns CDR1 SEHNR and CDR2 FQNEAQ (reference sequence). CDR3 length equals 13 residues. The CDR3 sequence: CASSRTGSYEQYF. The CDR3 bases are TGTGCCAGCAGCAGGACAGGCTCCTACGAGCAGTACTTC.

The J gene is TRBJ2-2, the V gene TRBV6-1, with TRBD2 identical over 11 bases. Germline CDR1 is MNHNS and CDR2 is SASEGT. This CDR3 has 14 amino acids. V gave up 11 bases and J gave up 7 bases; unmatched junction bases: 9. The CDR3, as DNA: TGTGCCGGCATTAGCGGGGGGGCCGGCGGGGAGCTGTTTTTT. Protein: CAGISGGAGGELFF.

The rearrangement links TRBV9 to TRBJ2-7; 9 bases line up with TRBD1. This CDR3 spans 15 amino acids. Germline loops: CDR1 SGDLS, CDR2 YYNGEE. After removal of 4 bases from V and 3 bases from J, the junction contained 8 bases not matched to a gene. The CDR3 here is CASSPQQGANYEQYF. The CDR3, as DNA: TGTGCCAGCAGCCCGCAACAGGGGGCCAACTACGAGCAGTACTTC.

This clone occurred a few times. The chain joins TRBV5-4 to TRBJ2-3; TRBD2 aligns across 7 bases. The germline V gene has CDR1 SGHNT and CDR2 YYREEE (reference sequence). There are 16 residues in the CDR3. J lost 5 bases, V lost 4 bases, and 13 bases had no gene match. CDR3 DNA sequence: TGTGCCAGCAGCCCGGGATTGGAACTAGCGATAGATACGCAGTATTTT. It translates to CASSPGLELAIDTQYF.

This clone was recorded many times. The chain couples TRBV29-1 to TRBJ2-7, with 7 bases identical to TRBD1. Germline CDR1 reads SQVTM; CDR2 reads ANQGSEA. The length of the CDR3 is 12 residues. V lost 3 bases, J lost 7 bases, and 6 bases stayed unmatched. The DNA of the CDR3 is TGCAGCGTTGACGGGGACAGAAATGAGCAGTACTTC. Amino acid sequence: CSVDGDRNEQYF.